This paragraph reports one T cell receptor beta chain. The target antigen is unknown. One junction end does not reproduce the germline sequence, and a read error may be involved. The data originate from a study of molecular identifiers for immune sequencing clone quantification. Bulk TCR libraries were made with methods that had been previously described and with listed TCR primers. TCRdb recomputed calls from the PCR reads with MiXCR, one row per CDR3 protein. This sample has some 650,000 distinct CDR3 sequences, with just under 20% found just once. Study outcomes and limitations: Clones of above 20 RNA copies carried over 97% of effector molecules; in naive cells they carried under 1%.

The TCR sequence derives from a human donor in good health. Some libraries in this study had Jurkat cell RNA spiked in. Sequenced input: naive CD8+ T cells from blood, with Jurkat cell RNA spiked in. Subset noted: FACS-sorted CD8+CD4-CCR7+CD45RA+ naive T cells.

For the CDR3, the DNA is TGTGCCAGCAGTTTACTAGGGGGTCAAGAGGCCCAGTACTTC. This codes for CASSLLGGQEAQYF. The chain links TRBV28 to TRBJ2-5; a possible D gene is TRBD1 (6 bases). Germline V gives CDR1 MDHEN, CDR2 SYDVKM. This CDR3 contains 14 residues.